A single sample gave rise to the 21 T cell receptor beta chains below, sequenced in a study of control samples from healthy donors and cancer patients. The assay was immunoSEQ multiplex PCR, and TCRdb's table has in-frame clones only and misses some. The sample holds about 99,000 clones, roughly 91% seen once. The sample was PBMCs. Receptor source: a man aged 55 to 70 with lung cancer.

The CDR3 loop reads CASSEALVGGLRNQPQHF. The CDR3 DNA reads TGTGCCAGCAGTGAAGCGCTGGTTGGGGGTCTGCGCAATCAGCCCCAGCATTTT. The chain has TRBV6-1 and TRBJ1-5; weak D call: TRBD1 (5 bases). Germline CDR1 MNHNS, CDR2 SASEGT. Trimming left V 0 bases short and J 2 bases short, with 17 bases between. The CDR3 consists of 18 residues.

This clone has more than one count but fewer than ten. This chain uses TRBV5-6 with TRBJ1-6; D is unclear. This CDR3 spans 13 amino acids. V was pared by 1 base and J by 1 base, with 0 bases between. Germline CDR1 and CDR2: SGHDT and YYEEEE. CDR3 coding DNA: TGTGCCAGCAGCTTGTCCTATAATTCACCCCTCCACTTT. It yields the protein CASSLSYNSPLHF.

V and J are TRBV9 and TRBJ1-2; D possibly corresponds to TRBD1 (6 bases). CDR1 is SGDLS, CDR2 YYNGEE, per germline. Deletions cut 0 bases from V and 0 bases from J, with 15 bases between. The CDR3 is made up of 17 amino acids. The CDR3 loop reads CASSVVGGARSNYGYTF. CDR3 DNA: TGTGCCAGCAGCGTAGTTGGGGGCGCTCGGTCTAACTATGGCTACACCTTC.

The chain couples TRBV11-3 to TRBJ2-2, with 10 bases matching TRBD1. Germline V CDR1 and CDR2: SGHNT, YENEEA. The CDR3 spans 16 residues. Germline trimming cut 4 bases from V and 6 bases from J; bases unmatched to any gene: 8. For the CDR3, the DNA is TGTGCCAGCAGCTCGGGACAGGGGATTAAGGCCGGGGAGCTGTTTTTT. The encoded protein is CASSSGQGIKAGELFF.

The chain combines TRBV19 with TRBJ1-5; 10 nucleotides align to TRBD1. Unmatched junction bases numbered 20, after V lost 5 bases and J lost 4 bases. This CDR3 has 20 amino acids. CDR1 LNHDA and CDR2 SQIVND come from the germline V gene (reference sequence). The CDR3 nucleotides are TGTGCCAGTAGTGTAATCCGGGACAGGGGACGATGGGACGGTAATCAGCCCCAGCATTTT. Protein sequence: CASSVIRDRGRWDGNQPQHF.

The V gene is TRBV7-6, the J gene TRBJ2-5, with TRBD2 as a possible D gene (5 bases). The V and J ends lost 5 bases and 5 bases respectively, with 12 bases between them. Germline V gene lookup returns CDR1 SGHVS and CDR2 FNYEAQ. There are 13 residues in the CDR3. The CDR3 spells CASSRRTGETQYF. The DNA for the CDR3 is TGTGCCAGCAGCCGAAGGACGGGGGAGACCCAGTACTTC.

The J gene is TRBJ2-1, the V gene TRBV30; 8 nucleotides line up with TRBD2. Germline CDR1 and CDR2: GTSNPN and SVGIG (reference sequence). This CDR3 comprises 14 residues. V gave up 0 bases and J gave up 4 bases; unmatched junction bases: 2. The CDR3: CAWSVAGAYNEQFF. The CDR3 nucleotides are TGTGCCTGGAGTGTAGCGGGGGCGTACAATGAGCAGTTCTTC.

The chain couples TRBV7-9 to TRBJ2-3; TRBD1 matches at 8 bases. This CDR3 has 16 residues. The junction had 11 bases not matched to a gene; V was cut back by 5 bases and J by 4 bases. CDR1 is SEHNR and CDR2 is FQNEAQ in the germline V gene (reference sequence). The CDR3 sequence is CASSRSRTGSPDTQYF. In nucleotides, the CDR3 is TGTGCCAGCAGCCGCAGCAGGACAGGGTCGCCAGATACGCAGTATTTT.

This clone showed up just a few times. The chain uses TRBV5-1 and TRBJ2-1; D assignment may be TRBD1 or TRBD2 (5 bases each). From germline, CDR1 is SGHRS and CDR2 YFSETQ. With 4 bases removed from V and 9 bases from J, the gap between germline ends came to 23 bases. This CDR3 region has 16 residues. CDR3 sequence reads: CASSPYGAGRSGEQFF. The CDR3 DNA sequence: TGCGCCAGCAGCCCCTACGGGGCAGGGCGGTCGGGTGAGCAGTTCTTC.

The rearrangement joins TRBV5-1 to TRBJ2-5, with TRBD1 matching 8 bases. CDR1 and CDR2 from the germline V gene are SGHRS and YFSETQ. The CDR3 runs 14 residues. J was trimmed by 4 bases and V by 2 bases; bases with no gene match: 4. CDR3 residues: CASSFPGTGETQYF. The CDR3 region has the DNA TGCGCCAGCAGCTTTCCGGGGACAGGAGAGACCCAGTACTTC.

The CDR3 DNA follows: TGTGCCAGCAGCTTCCTCGGACCAAAGGACATTCAGTACTTC. Its translation is CASSFLGPKDIQYF. This sequence joins TRBV7-3 and TRBJ2-4; no reliable D call. V was trimmed by 3 bases and J by 8 bases, leaving 14 bases between them. The V gene's germline CDR1 is SGHTA and CDR2 FQGTGA. This CDR3 comprises 14 residues.

V and J are TRBV7-2 and TRBJ2-5, with D possibly matching TRBD2 (6 bases). V dropped 1 base and J dropped 4 bases, with 13 bases sitting between them. The germline V gene encodes CDR1 SGHTA and CDR2 FQGNSA. This CDR3 has 15 amino acids. The CDR3: CASSLGLSRGETQYF. CDR3 nucleotides: TGTGCCAGCAGCTTAGGCCTTTCGCGGGGAGAGACCCAGTACTTC.

The CDR3 sequence: CASSLGVAGGQETQYF. DNA of the CDR3: TGTGCCAGCAGCTTAGGGGTAGCGGGGGGCCAAGAGACCCAGTACTTC. The rearrangement links TRBV7-7 to TRBJ2-5; 10 nucleotides line up with TRBD2. V was clipped by 1 base and J by 1 base; unmatched bases: 3. Germline V gene lookup returns CDR1 SSHAT and CDR2 FNYEAQ (reference sequence). The CDR3 loop spans 16 amino acids.

The rearrangement links TRBV29-1 to TRBJ2-1; D is perhaps TRBD1 (6 bases). V was cut by 4 bases and J by 3 bases, with 19 bases left in between. Germline V CDR1 and CDR2: SQVTM, ANQGSEA. This CDR3 region has 16 residues. DNA of the CDR3: TGCAGCGTTGGGGTACAACAGGGTAAAAGCTACAATGAGCAGTTCTTC. Protein: CSVGVQQGKSYNEQFF.

The V and J genes are TRBV7-3 and TRBJ1-1; no clear D gene. Trimming left V 0 bases short and J 1 base short, with 18 bases between. CDR3 size: 18 residues. In germline, CDR1 is SGHTA, CDR2 FQGTGA. CDR3 in DNA: TGTGCCAGCAGCTTAACTGGGGTAGGCACCCGGCAGAACACTGAAGCTTTCTTT. Its translation: CASSLTGVGTRQNTEAFF.

In its sample, this clone was seen once. This chain links TRBV7-7 with TRBJ1-1, with a possible D match to TRBD1 (5 bases). Trimming shortened V by 0 bases and J by 4 bases, and 6 bases separated the two germline ends. Looked up from germline, CDR1 is SSHAT and CDR2 is FNYEAQ (reference sequence). The CDR3 is 13 amino acids. This CDR3 is CASSLARGTEAFF. In nucleotides, the CDR3 is TGTGCCAGCAGCTTAGCGAGGGGCACTGAAGCTTTCTTT.

The chain employs TRBV5-1 and TRBJ2-3; TRBD2 agrees at 9 bases. CDR3 length equals 17 residues. J was trimmed by 1 base and V by 0 bases; bases with no gene match: 6. From germline, CDR1 is SGHRS and CDR2 YFSETQ. CDR3 sequence: CASSLEVASGGTDTQYF. The CDR3 DNA is TGCGCCAGCAGCTTGGAAGTGGCTAGCGGGGGCACAGATACGCAGTATTTT.

The V call is TRBV7-3, the J call TRBJ2-3, with D perhaps TRBD2 (5 bases). CDR3 length: 17 amino acids. Germline V gene data show CDR1 as SGHTA and CDR2 as FQGTGA. Trimming shortened V by 2 bases and J by 5 bases, and 20 bases separated the two germline ends. The CDR3 loop is CASSLFPLARAQDTQYF. CDR3 nucleotides: TGTGCCAGCAGCTTATTCCCCCTAGCCCGGGCCCAAGATACGCAGTATTTT.

Turning to this clone: The same CDR3 is also encoded by other DNA sequences in this sample. This chain links TRBV7-9 with TRBJ1-1, with D perhaps TRBD1 (5 bases). This CDR3 contains 15 residues. Germline values: CDR1 SEHNR, CDR2 FQNEAQ (reference sequence). Trimming took 5 bases from V and 11 from J, leaving 24 bases between them. The CDR3 DNA follows: TGTGCCAGCAGCCCTCGGCAGGGTGGTGGTAGGGACGCTTTCTTT. Its protein product is CASSPRQGGGRDAFF.

The chain carries TRBV3-1 (or the pseudogene TRBV3-2) and TRBJ2-3, with D unclear. There are 14 residues in the CDR3. Deletions cut 3 bases from V and 2 bases from J, with 9 bases between. Per germline, CDR1 LGHDT and CDR2 YNNKEL (reference sequence). For the CDR3, the DNA is TGTGCCAGCAGCCAGGGCGGCTCCACAGATACGCAGTATTTT. Translation gives CASSQGGSTDTQYF.

This chain joins TRBV30 and TRBJ1-4; D possibly corresponds to TRBD1 (5 bases). The CDR3 spans 15 residues. CDR1 GTSNPN and CDR2 SVGIG come from the germline V gene (reference sequence). V was trimmed by 5 bases and J by 6 bases, leaving 19 bases between them. The chain's CDR3 is CAWDPGSPGDEKLFF. The DNA for the CDR3 is TGTGCCTGGGACCCCGGGAGCCCGGGGGATGAAAAACTGTTTTTT.